This TCR beta chain was recorded in a study of cytomegalovirus exposure and HLA in healthy donors. General observations from the study: An analysis was carried out at a later point. It showed that HLA-associated TCR beta chains were more clonally expanded than equally common non-associated chains. Several of the most significant clusters were apparently associated with common viral pathogens in a later analysis. Among TCR beta chains, those listed as cytomegalovirus-associated numbered more than 150. Later on, a genetic analysis was performed. It linked a missense variant in DCLRE1C with V- and J-gene trimming of TCR beta.

Comment on this clone: Its antigen is as yet unknown.

CDR3 size: 15 residues. Germline V gene data show CDR1 as SGHVS and CDR2 as FNYEAQ. V dropped 2 bases and J dropped 5 bases, with 15 bases sitting between them. PCR amplification relied on 60 Vbeta primers (plus 13 Jbeta primers). Some clones are missing from TCRdb's copy, which holds only in-frame ones; the method was immunoSEQ multiplex PCR. The table includes around 92,000 clones, around 80% detected once. The material sequenced was PBMCs. This clonotype originated in a young man in good health and CMV-seronegative. The chain joins TRBV7-6 to TRBJ1-1; perhaps TRBD1 as D (5 bases). CDR3 sequence reads: CASSLPWGGATEAFF. The CDR3 coding sequence is TGTGCCAGCAGCTTACCTTGGGGCGGTGCGACTGAAGCTTTCTTT.